This TCR beta chain was obtained from a study of T cell responses to AZD1222 COVID-19 vaccine. Sequencing used immunoSEQ multiplex PCR; TCRdb keeps in-frame clones, though not all of them. In the table there are under 150,000 clones, around 85% of which are singletons. Remarks on this clone: Antigen: not known.

Findings and limits, study-wide: Researchers took repertoire samples only after the peak T cell response had come. The breadth and depth of Spike-specific TCRs increased once two AZD1222 doses had been given.

The sample here was peripheral blood, taken on day 0 of MenACWY control vaccination. The sequence was collected from an adult in good health.

CDR3 sequence (DNA): TGTGCCAGTAGTATTGTGGCAGGGGAGACCTACGAGCAGTACTTC. It translates to CASSIVAGETYEQYF. The chain has TRBV19 and TRBJ2-7; maybe TRBD1 (6 bases). Trimming shortened V by 3 bases and J by 2 bases, and 14 bases separated the two germline ends. CDR3 length equals 15 residues. Germline V CDR1 and CDR2: LNHDA, SQIVND (reference sequence).